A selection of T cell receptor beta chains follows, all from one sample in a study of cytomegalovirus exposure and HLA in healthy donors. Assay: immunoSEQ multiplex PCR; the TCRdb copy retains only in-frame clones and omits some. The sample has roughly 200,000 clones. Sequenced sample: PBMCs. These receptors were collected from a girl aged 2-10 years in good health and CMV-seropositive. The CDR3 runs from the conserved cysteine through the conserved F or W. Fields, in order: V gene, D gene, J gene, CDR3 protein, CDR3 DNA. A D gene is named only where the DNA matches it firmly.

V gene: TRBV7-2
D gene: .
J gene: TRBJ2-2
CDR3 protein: CASSPVILGGANTGELFF
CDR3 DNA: TGTGCCAGCAGCCCCGTAATCTTGGGGGGAGCGAACACCGGGGAGCTGTTTTTT

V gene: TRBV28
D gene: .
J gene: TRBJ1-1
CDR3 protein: CATRRGANTEAFF
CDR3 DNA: TGTGCCACCCGACGGGGGGCGAACACTGAAGCTTTCTTT

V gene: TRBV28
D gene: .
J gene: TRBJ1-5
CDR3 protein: CASSLGGLSDLFDQPQHF
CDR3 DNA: TGTGCCAGCAGTTTAGGGGGACTCTCTGATTTGTTTGATCAGCCCCAGCATTTT

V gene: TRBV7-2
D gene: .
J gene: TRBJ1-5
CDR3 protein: CASSLVSRRFNQPQHF
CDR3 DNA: TGTGCCAGCAGCTTAGTTAGTCGGAGGTTCAATCAGCCCCAGCATTTT

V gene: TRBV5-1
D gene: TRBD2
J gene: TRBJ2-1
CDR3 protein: CASSRLAGFYNEQFF
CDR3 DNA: TGCGCCAGCAGCCGACTAGCGGGATTCTACAATGAGCAGTTCTTC

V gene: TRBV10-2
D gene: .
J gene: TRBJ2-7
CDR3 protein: CASTTNYEQYF
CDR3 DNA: TGCGCCAGCACCACTAACTACGAGCAGTACTTC

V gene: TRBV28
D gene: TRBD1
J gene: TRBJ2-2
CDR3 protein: CASSLLQGASNTGELFF
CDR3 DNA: TGTGCCAGCAGTTTGCTACAGGGGGCATCGAACACCGGGGAGCTGTTTTTT

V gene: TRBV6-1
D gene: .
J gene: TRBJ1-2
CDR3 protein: CASSQTFFYGYTF
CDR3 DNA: TGTGCCAGCAGCCAGACTTTTTTCTATGGCTACACCTTC

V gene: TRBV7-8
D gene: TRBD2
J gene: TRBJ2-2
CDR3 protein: CASSPTGLATGELFF
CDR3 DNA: TGTGCCAGCAGCCCCACGGGACTAGCGACCGGGGAGCTGTTTTTT

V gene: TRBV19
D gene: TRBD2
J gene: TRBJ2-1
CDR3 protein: CASSRAGGSNEQFF
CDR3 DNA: TGTGCCAGTAGTAGAGCGGGAGGAAGCAATGAGCAGTTCTTC

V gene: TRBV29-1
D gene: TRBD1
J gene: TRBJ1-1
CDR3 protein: CSVEGWGPQGAGNTEAFF
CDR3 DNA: TGCAGCGTTGAAGGGTGGGGGCCACAGGGGGCTGGGAACACTGAAGCTTTCTTT

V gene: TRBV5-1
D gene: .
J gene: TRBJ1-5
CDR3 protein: CASSLGTDSNQPQHF
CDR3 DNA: TGCGCCAGCAGCTTGGGGACAGATAGCAATCAGCCCCAGCATTTT

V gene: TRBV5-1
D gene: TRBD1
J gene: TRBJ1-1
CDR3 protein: CASSLGQGAIVGQAFF
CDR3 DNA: TGCGCCAGCAGCTTGGGTCAGGGGGCGATAGTTGGGCAAGCTTTCTTT

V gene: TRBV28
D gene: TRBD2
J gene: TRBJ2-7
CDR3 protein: CASSSGLAGVYEQYF
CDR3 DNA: TGTGCCAGCAGTAGTGGACTAGCGGGAGTCTACGAGCAGTACTTC

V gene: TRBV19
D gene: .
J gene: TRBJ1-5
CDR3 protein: CASSTDRKVQPQHF
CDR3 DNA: TGTGCCAGTAGTACCGACAGGAAAGTTCAGCCCCAGCATTTT

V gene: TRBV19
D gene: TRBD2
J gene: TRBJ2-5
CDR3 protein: CASSREAGVGETQYF
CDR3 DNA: TGTGCCAGTAGTAGGGAAGCGGGAGTCGGGGAGACCCAGTACTTC

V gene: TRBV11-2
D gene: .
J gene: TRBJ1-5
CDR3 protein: CASSLADRPDQPQHF
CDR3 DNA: TGTGCCAGCAGCTTAGCCGACAGGCCAGATCAGCCCCAGCATTTT

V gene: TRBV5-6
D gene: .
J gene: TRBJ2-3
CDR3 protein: CASSGGVPTPRADTQYF
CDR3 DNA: TGTGCCAGCAGCGGTGGTGTACCGACACCACGCGCAGATACGCAGTATTTT

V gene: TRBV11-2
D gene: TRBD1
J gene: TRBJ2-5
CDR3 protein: CASSFGTGIQETQYF
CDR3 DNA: TGTGCCAGCAGCTTCGGGACAGGGATCCAAGAGACCCAGTACTTC

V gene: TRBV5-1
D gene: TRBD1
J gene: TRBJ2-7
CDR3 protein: CARRDRDEQYF
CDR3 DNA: TGCGCCAGAAGGGACAGGGACGAGCAGTACTTC

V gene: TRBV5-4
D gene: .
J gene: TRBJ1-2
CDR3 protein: CASSPRVGRNYGYTF
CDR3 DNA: TGTGCCAGCAGCCCCAGGGTGGGGAGGAACTATGGCTACACCTTC

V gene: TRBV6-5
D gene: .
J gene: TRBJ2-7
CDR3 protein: CASSYVARGAYEQYF
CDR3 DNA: TGTGCCAGCAGTTACGTCGCACGGGGGGCGTACGAGCAGTACTTC

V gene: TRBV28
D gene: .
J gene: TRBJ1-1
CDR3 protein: CASTTVNTEAFF
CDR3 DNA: TGTGCCAGCACAACAGTGAACACTGAAGCTTTCTTT

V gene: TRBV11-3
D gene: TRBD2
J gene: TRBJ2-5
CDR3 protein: CASSSGTTSQETQYF
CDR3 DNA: TGTGCCAGCAGCTCTGGGACTACGAGCCAAGAGACCCAGTACTTC